The 30 T cell receptor beta chains listed next were all sequenced from one sample in a study of blood T cells in healthy people across ages. A J-beta primer mix and a sample-barcoded 5' primer were used in a second PCR of about 7 to 12 cycles. TCRdb passed the 5' RACE reads through MiXCR, listing each CDR3 protein once. The repertoire has hundreds of thousands of distinct CDR3 sequences, roughly 48% of them found once; the top ten carry roughly 12%. The source material was blood. The receptors were sampled from a man between 25 and 39 years old in good health.

V and J are TRBV27 and TRBJ1-5; TRBD1 agrees at 7 bases. Germline CDR1 is MNHEY and CDR2 is SMNVEV (reference sequence). The CDR3 length is 14 residues. J lost 7 bases, V lost 5 bases, and 8 bases had no gene match. The DNA for the CDR3 is TGTGCCAGCAGTCCTCAGACAGGGCACCAGCCCCAGCATTTT. Amino acids: CASSPQTGHQPQHF.

The J gene is TRBJ2-1, the V gene TRBV5-1; TRBD2 matches 7 bases. The CDR3 is 13 residues long. V lost 5 bases and J lost 12; bases outside the gene matches: 11. Germline loops: CDR1 SGHRS, CDR2 YFSETQ. The CDR3 DNA reads TGCGCCAGCAGACAACCAGCGGGGCCCGGGCAGTTCTTC. It is translated as CASRQPAGPGQFF.

The chain carries TRBV9 and TRBJ2-7; 9 bases map to TRBD1. The CDR3 consists of 14 residues. V gave up 4 bases and J gave up 4 bases; unmatched junction bases: 6. The germline gives CDR1 SGDLS, CDR2 YYNGEE. The CDR3 spells CASSNRDRVYEQYF. The CDR3 DNA follows: TGTGCCAGCAGCAACCGGGACAGGGTTTACGAGCAGTACTTC.

V and J are TRBV20-1 and TRBJ1-5; TRBD1 aligns across 10 bases. This CDR3 contains 15 residues. V lost 6 bases to trimming and J lost 6 bases; unmatched junction nucleotides: 11. Germline V gene lookup returns CDR1 DFQATT and CDR2 SNEGSKA (reference sequence). The DNA for the CDR3 is TGCAGTGCCACGAAGGTAGGGACAGGGGCTCAGCCCCAGCATTTT. It is translated as CSATKVGTGAQPQHF.

This chain's CDR3 is CASSLGERPYEQYF. CDR3 coding DNA: TGTGCCAGCAGTTTAGGGGAGAGACCCTACGAGCAGTACTTC. J is TRBJ2-4 and V is TRBV12-3 or TRBV12-4; tentative D call: TRBD2 (5 bases). The J call may be mistaken, given a closer DNA end match to TRBJ2-7. The CDR3 is 14 amino acids.

This clonotype has only a few counts. This chain joins TRBV12-3 or TRBV12-4 and TRBJ2-1, with 7 positions matching TRBD1. V shed 11 bases, J shed 8 bases, and the junction held 9 bases outside the gene matches. This CDR3 contains 12 residues. The CDR3 is CASKRGGDEQFF. The CDR3, as DNA: TGTGCCTCAAAAAGAGGGGGCGATGAGCAGTTCTTC.

With regard to this clonotype: The junction differs from germline at one of its ends, possibly a read error. The chain recombines TRBV10-3 with TRBJ1-2; D is ambiguous. The CDR3 spans 14 residues. Germline lookup yields CDR1 ENHRY and CDR2 SYGVKD. The CDR3 is CAIRGSSGNYGYTF. The CDR3 region has the DNA TGTGCCATCAGGGGTTCATCCGGTAACTATGGCTATACCTTC.

Only a few counts were recorded for this clonotype. The DNA for the CDR3 is TGTGCCAGCAGCCAAACCCACAGGGTAACAAATCAGCCCCAGCATTTT. Amino acid sequence: CASSQTHRVTNQPQHF. The chain has TRBV28 and TRBJ1-5; D might be TRBD1 (6 bases). The CDR3 is 16 amino acids. V lost 6 bases and J lost 4, with 19 bases in between. Per the germline V gene, CDR1 is MDHEN and CDR2 is SYDVKM.

The chain recombines TRBV12-3 or TRBV12-4 with TRBJ1-2, with 7 bases aligning to TRBD1. The V segment lost 7 bases and the J segment 9 bases; nucleotides outside the gene matches: 8. This CDR3 region has 12 residues. The CDR3 here is CASTRDRPRYTF. CDR3 in DNA: TGTGCCAGCACTAGGGACAGACCGCGCTACACCTTC.

This clonotype has a handful of counts. The chain has TRBV5-4 and TRBJ1-2; no definite D call. This CDR3 is built from 14 residues. CDR1 is SGHNT, CDR2 YYREEE, per germline (reference sequence). The germline V and J ends were trimmed by 4 bases and 3 bases, with 13 bases remaining between them. The DNA of the CDR3 is TGTGCCAGCAGCCCTAAGGGAGGTGACTATGGCTACACCTTC. Its translation: CASSPKGGDYGYTF.

To note about this clonotype: A junction boundary mismatches the germline segment, possibly from a read error. This chain links TRBV6-2 or TRBV6-3 with TRBJ2-3; TRBD1 is a possible D gene (5 bases). Germline V lookup: CDR1 MNHEY, CDR2 SVGEGT. The CDR3 is 17 amino acids. CDR3 nucleotide sequence: TGTGTCAGCAGTCCCGACAGCCAAGGGTTGCACACAGATACGCAGTATTTT. Encoded protein: CVSSPDSQGLHTDTQYF.

As for this clonotype: This could be a read error, since a much larger clone is one nucleotide away. The rearrangement links TRBV6-5 to TRBJ2-3, with 8 bases that match TRBD2. Germline loops: CDR1 MNHEY, CDR2 SVGAGI. The CDR3 contains 14 residues. The CDR3 protein is CVSSPGGESDTQYF. The DNA for the CDR3 is TGTGTCAGCAGCCCGGGGGGGGAGTCAGATACGCAGTATTTT.

In this sample, this clonotype turned up a few times. This chain joins TRBV28 and TRBJ2-3, with D possibly being TRBD1 (5 bases). Germline V CDR1 and CDR2: MDHEN, SYDVKM. V lost 6 bases, J lost 0 bases, and 13 bases lay in between. This CDR3 is built from 15 residues. The CDR3 region has the DNA TGTGCCAGCAGCGATACAGGAACTAGCACAGATACGCAGTATTTT. It translates to CASSDTGTSTDTQYF. Using reference TRBV28 and TRBJ2-3 for the parts outside the CDR3, the full variable domain is DVKVTQSSRYLVKRTGEKVFLECVQDMDHENMFWYRQDPGLGLRLIYFSYDVKMKEKGDIPEGYSVSREKKERFSLILESASTNQTSMYLCASSDTGTSTDTQYFGPGTRLTVL.

Points on this clonotype: An end of the junction does not agree with germline; a read error may underlie this. The chain couples TRBV10-3 to TRBJ2-7; TRBD2 matches at 7 bases. The CDR3 sequence is 14 residues long. The germline CDR1 and CDR2 sequences are ENHRY and SYGVKD. The CDR3 sequence is CALSVGGSSYEQYF. Here the CDR3 DNA reads TGTGCCCTCAGTGTGGGAGGGAGCTCCTACGAGCAGTACTTC.

The chain couples TRBV29-1 to TRBJ2-7; TRBD1 agrees at 12 bases. Per germline, CDR1 SQVTM and CDR2 ANQGSEA. This CDR3 is 14 amino acids long. The V gene end was trimmed by 0 bases and the J gene end by 5 bases; junction bases not matched to a gene: 2. CDR3 sequence (DNA): TGCAGCGTTGAAGAAGGGACAGGGGGCAACGAGCAGTACTTC. Translated, it gives CSVEEGTGGNEQYF.

Written as DNA, the CDR3 is TGTGCCAGCAGTGGACAGACCAGAACCACACTTTCCTACAATGAGCAGTACTTC. Residues: CASSGQTRTTLSYNEQYF. This rearrangement joins TRBV6-1 to TRBJ2-1, with D possibly matching TRBD1 (5 bases). TRBJ2-7 matches the DNA end more closely, so the J call is doubtful. The CDR3 is made up of 18 amino acids. CDR1 is MNHNS, CDR2 SASEGT, per germline.

In its sample, this clonotype was seen a few times. The chain employs TRBV10-3 and TRBJ1-4; D ambiguous. CDR1 and CDR2 from the germline V gene are ENHRY and SYGVKD. With 10 bases removed from V and 4 bases from J, the gap between germline ends came to 10 bases. CDR3 length: 12 amino acids. Written as DNA, the CDR3 is TGTGCCACCGGCCTTAATAATGAAAAACTGTTTTTT. Protein: CATGLNNEKLFF.

This sequence joins TRBV20-1 and TRBJ2-3; D perhaps matches TRBD2 (5 bases). The CDR3 runs 15 residues. Germline V gene sequence: CDR1 DFQATT, CDR2 SNEGSKA (reference sequence). V lost 3 bases and J lost 1, with 14 bases in between. For the CDR3, the DNA is TGCAGTGCTAGGGCTTCGGGGATTCGCACAGATACGCAGTATTTT. This sequence encodes CSARASGIRTDTQYF.

Here the CDR3 reads CASSQGNGQPQHF. The CDR3 coding sequence is TGTGCCAGCAGCCAAGGAAATGGTCAGCCCCAGCATTTT. The genes are TRBV3-1 and TRBJ1-5; D unclear. The V end was cut by 1 base, the J end by 6 bases, with 7 bases between. The CDR3 consists of 13 residues. Germline CDR1 LGHDT, CDR2 YNNKEL (reference sequence).

There are a few counts of this clonotype. The chain joins TRBV11-3 to TRBJ2-5, with D possibly being TRBD2 (6 bases). The CDR3 totals 19 residues. The germline V and J ends were trimmed by 3 bases and 0 bases, with 23 bases remaining between them. CDR1 SGHNT and CDR2 YENEEA come from the germline V gene. In DNA, the CDR3 is TGTGCCAGCAGCTTCTCCGACCAATGGGGTAGGGAGGACCAAGAGACCCAGTACTTC. Amino acids: CASSFSDQWGREDQETQYF.

This chain links TRBV20-1 with TRBJ1-1; 10 nucleotides agree with TRBD1. The CDR3 runs 14 residues. Germline loops: CDR1 DFQATT, CDR2 SNEGSKA (reference sequence). V shed 3 bases and J 6 bases; nucleotides not matched to a gene: 7. This CDR3 reads CSARRGQGRAEAFF. In DNA, the CDR3 is TGCAGTGCTAGGCGGGGACAGGGGAGAGCTGAAGCTTTCTTT.

This clonotype is a singleton in its sample. The CDR3 DNA reads as TGTGCCACCAGCAGAGTAACTGGCAGTACCTACGAGCAGTACTTC. Amino acids: CATSRVTGSTYEQYF. V gene TRBV15 combines with J gene TRBJ2-7; D gene uncertain. From germline, CDR1 is LNHNV and CDR2 YYDKDF (reference sequence). The CDR3 has 15 amino acids. V was trimmed by 1 base and J by 2 bases, leaving 12 bases between them.

The chain joins TRBV7-2 to TRBJ2-7; tentative D call: TRBD2 (7 bases). The closer fit of TRBJ2-4 to the DNA end suggests the J call may be wrong. CDR3 length: 14 residues. Germline V CDR1 and CDR2: SGHTA, FQGNSA. For the CDR3, the DNA is TGTGCCAGCAGCTTACCGGGGGGCTGGTACATTCAGTACTTC. Translating it yields CASSLPGGWYIQYF.

In regard to this clonotype: A read error is possible here, since a much larger clone lies one base away. This sequence joins TRBV15 and TRBJ2-1; D is ambiguous. Germline V CDR1 and CDR2: LNHNV, YYDKDF (reference sequence). This CDR3 has 14 amino acids. As DNA, the CDR3 is TGTGCCCCCAGCAGAGATTCCGAAGGCAATGAGCAGTTCTTC. Translating gives CAPSRDSEGNEQFF. The variable domain in full, completed from reference TRBV15 and TRBJ2-1, reads DAMVIQNPRYQVTQFGKPVTLSCSQTLNHNVMYWYQQKSSQAPKLLFHYYDKDFNNEADTPDNFQSRRPNTSFCFLDIRSPGLGDTAMYLCAPSRDSEGNEQFFGPGTRLTVL.

This chain joins TRBV19 and TRBJ2-7; perhaps D is TRBD1 or TRBD2 (5 bases each). The length of the CDR3 is 15 residues. V shed 4 bases and J shed 2 bases, with 15 bases lying between them. Germline V gives CDR1 LNHDA, CDR2 SQIVND (reference sequence). CDR3 sequence (DNA): TGTGCCAGTAGTACCGGGACCGAATTCACCTACGAGCAGTACTTC. Amino acid sequence: CASSTGTEFTYEQYF.

This clonotype has just a few counts. The chain is built from TRBV5-6 and TRBJ2-1; 7 bases are shared with TRBD1. Germline-derived CDR1 and CDR2 are SGHDT and YYEEEE. The CDR3 spans 17 residues. V gave up 3 bases and J gave up 3 bases; unmatched junction bases: 12. Here the CDR3 DNA reads TGTGCCAGCAGCTCCTCACGACAGGGAAACATCTACAATGAGCAGTTCTTC. Translation: CASSSSRQGNIYNEQFF.

In its sample, this clonotype was seen many times. The gene calls are TRBV6-1 and TRBJ1-1; maybe TRBD1 (5 bases). The ends were cut back, 3 bases at V and 1 base at J, with 12 bases in the middle. The CDR3 is 15 amino acids. The germline V gene encodes CDR1 MNHNS and CDR2 SASEGT. The CDR3 spells CASSEDPGGNTEAFF. The CDR3 coding sequence is TGTGCCAGCAGTGAGGACCCTGGGGGGAACACTGAAGCTTTCTTT.

On this clonotype: Being one base from a much bigger clone, this may be a read error. The chain is built from TRBV4-3 and TRBJ2-1; the match to TRBD1 covers 10 bases. Germline trimming cut 8 bases from V and 3 bases from J; bases unmatched to any gene: 7. Germline lookup yields CDR1 LGHNA and CDR2 YSLEER. CDR3 length: 15 amino acids. The CDR3 is CASGRGTGDYNEQFF. In nucleotides, the CDR3 is TGCGCCAGCGGCCGCGGGACAGGGGACTACAATGAGCAGTTCTTC.

The V and J genes are TRBV29-1 and TRBJ2-5; D uncertain. The CDR3 is 13 amino acids. The germline V gene has CDR1 SQVTM and CDR2 ANQGSEA. V gave up 3 bases and J gave up 2 bases, with 10 bases separating them. This CDR3 reads CSVEGRAQETQYF. The CDR3 DNA follows: TGCAGCGTTGAGGGCCGAGCGCAAGAGACCCAGTACTTC.

On this clonotype: At one boundary the junction diverges from the germline segment, which might be a read error. V gene TRBV7-9 combines with J gene TRBJ1-2, with D possibly being TRBD1 (6 bases). CDR1 is SEHNR and CDR2 is FQNEAQ in the germline V gene (reference sequence). This CDR3 spans 12 amino acids. This chain's CDR3 is CASSFQGLGCTF. The CDR3 DNA is TGTGCCAGCAGCTTTCAGGGGTTAGGCTGCACCTTC.